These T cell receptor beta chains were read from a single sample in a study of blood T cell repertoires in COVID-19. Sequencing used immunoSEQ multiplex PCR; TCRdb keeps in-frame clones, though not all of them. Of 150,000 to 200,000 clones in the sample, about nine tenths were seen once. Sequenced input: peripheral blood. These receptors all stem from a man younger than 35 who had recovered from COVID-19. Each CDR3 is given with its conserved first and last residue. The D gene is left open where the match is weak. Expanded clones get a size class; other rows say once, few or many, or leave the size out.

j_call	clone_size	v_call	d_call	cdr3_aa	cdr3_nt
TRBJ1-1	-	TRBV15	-	CATSRQENTEAFF	TGTGCCACCAGCAGACAGGAGAACACTGAAGCTTTCTTT
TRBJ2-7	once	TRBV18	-	CASSREGVLEQYF	TGTGCCAGCTCCCGAGAAGGGGTCCTCGAGCAGTACTTC
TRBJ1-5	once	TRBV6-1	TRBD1	CASSEPDRAQHF	TGTGCCAGCAGTGAACCGGACAGGGCCCAGCATTTT
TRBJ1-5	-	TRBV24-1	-	CATSDVQGLQPQHF	TGTGCCACCAGTGACGTACAGGGATTGCAGCCCCAGCATTTT
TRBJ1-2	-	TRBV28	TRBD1	CASSLQGEGNYGYTF	TGTGCCAGCAGTTTACAGGGGGAAGGCAACTATGGCTACACCTTC
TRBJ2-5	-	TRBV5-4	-	CASSRDRTQETQYF	TGTGCCAGCAGCCGCGACAGGACCCAAGAGACCCAGTACTTC
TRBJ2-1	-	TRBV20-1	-	CSTNGHEQFF	TGCAGTACGAATGGGCATGAGCAGTTCTTC
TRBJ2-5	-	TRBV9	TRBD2	CASSVLAGGETQYF	TGTGCCAGCAGCGTACTAGCGGGGGGAGAGACCCAGTACTTC
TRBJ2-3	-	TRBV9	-	CASNRRGQSTDTQYF	TGTGCCAGCAACAGGAGGGGACAGTCCACAGATACGCAGTATTTT
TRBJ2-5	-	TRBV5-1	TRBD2	CASSPPGLQETQYF	TGCGCCAGCAGCCCACCGGGACTACAAGAGACCCAGTACTTC
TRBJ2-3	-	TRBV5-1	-	CASTRTVTDTQYF	TGCGCCAGCACCCGGACAGTCACAGATACGCAGTATTTT
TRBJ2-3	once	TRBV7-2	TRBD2	CASSPLAGSDTQYF	TGTGCCAGCAGCCCGTTAGCGGGATCGGATACGCAGTATTTT
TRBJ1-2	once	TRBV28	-	CASRSQANYGYTF	TGTGCCAGCAGATCTCAGGCAAACTATGGCTACACCTTC
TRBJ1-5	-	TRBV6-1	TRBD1	CASSEAPTGRSNQPQHF	TGTGCCAGCAGTGAAGCGCCGACAGGGAGGAGCAATCAGCCCCAGCATTTT
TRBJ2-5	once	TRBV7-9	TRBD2	CASSLTSGRGETQYF	TGTGCCAGCAGCTTGACTAGCGGGAGAGGAGAGACCCAGTACTTC
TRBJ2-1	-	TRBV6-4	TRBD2	CASSDSTSGMGNNEQFF	TGTGCCAGCAGTGACTCTACTAGCGGGATGGGGAACAATGAGCAGTTCTTC
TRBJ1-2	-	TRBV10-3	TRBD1	CAISRQGGGYGYTF	TGTGCCATCAGTAGACAGGGGGGAGGCTATGGCTACACCTTC
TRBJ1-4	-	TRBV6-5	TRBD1	CASSYTGAFGEKLFF	TGTGCCAGCAGTTATACAGGGGCCTTTGGGGAAAAACTGTTTTTT
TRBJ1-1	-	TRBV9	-	CASSPLTANTEAFF	TGTGCCAGCAGCCCCTTGACAGCGAACACTGAAGCTTTCTTT
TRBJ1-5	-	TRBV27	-	CASRDRYNQPQHF	TGTGCCAGCAGGGACAGATATAATCAGCCCCAGCATTTT
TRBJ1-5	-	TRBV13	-	CASSPTPNQPQHF	TGTGCCAGCAGCCCGACACCCAATCAGCCCCAGCATTTT
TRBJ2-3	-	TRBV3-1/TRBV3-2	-	CASSTKGVMSTDTQYF	TGTGCCAGCAGCACAAAGGGAGTTATGAGCACAGATACGCAGTATTTT
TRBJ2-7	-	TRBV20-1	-	CSAPTRAEQYF	TGCAGTGCCCCGACTAGAGCCGAGCAGTACTTC
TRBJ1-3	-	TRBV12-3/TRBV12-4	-	CASTGNSGNTIYF	TGTGCCAGCACGGGGAACTCTGGAAACACCATATATTTT
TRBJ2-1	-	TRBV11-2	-	CASSPAAGTTYNEQFF	TGTGCCAGCAGCCCCGCGGCGGGTACCACCTACAATGAGCAGTTCTTC
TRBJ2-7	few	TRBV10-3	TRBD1	CAIRVGQGSHEQYF	TGTGCCATCAGGGTGGGACAGGGATCCCACGAGCAGTACTTC
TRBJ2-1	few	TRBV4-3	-	CASSQEEGRREQFF	TGCGCCAGCAGCCAAGAGGAGGGCAGAAGGGAGCAGTTCTTC
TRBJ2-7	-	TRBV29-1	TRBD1	CSVWMGQAAYEQYF	TGCAGCGTTTGGATGGGACAGGCCGCCTACGAGCAGTACTTC
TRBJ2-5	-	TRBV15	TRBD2	CATSRNFWTSGSSETQYF	TGTGCCACCAGCAGAAACTTCTGGACTAGCGGGAGTAGTGAGACCCAGTACTTC
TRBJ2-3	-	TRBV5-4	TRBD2	CASSRRTSGATDTQYF	TGTGCCAGCAGTCGACGGACTAGCGGGGCTACAGATACGCAGTATTTT
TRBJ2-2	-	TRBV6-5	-	CASSPNPAGTGELFF	TGTGCCAGCAGTCCTAACCCGGCGGGCACCGGGGAGCTGTTTTTT
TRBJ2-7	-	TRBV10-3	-	CAISESPLGLEAEQYF	TGTGCCATCAGTGAGTCCCCGTTGGGACTGGAAGCCGAGCAGTACTTC
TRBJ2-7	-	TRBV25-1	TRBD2	CATVTKREGRYEQYF	TGTGCCACCGTAACCAAGCGGGAGGGCCGCTACGAGCAGTACTTC
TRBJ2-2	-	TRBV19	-	CASSTGTITGELFF	TGTGCCAGTAGTACCGGGACAATCACCGGGGAGCTGTTTTTT
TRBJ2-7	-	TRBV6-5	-	CASSLTASYEQYF	TGTGCCAGCAGTCTTACAGCTTCCTACGAGCAGTACTTC
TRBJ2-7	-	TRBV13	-	CASSLGGGDGTYEQYF	TGTGCCAGCAGCTTAGGGGGCGGGGACGGTACCTACGAGCAGTACTTC
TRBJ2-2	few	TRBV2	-	CASGGRLTGELFF	TGTGCCAGCGGGGGCCGACTCACCGGGGAGCTGTTTTTT